A selection of T cell receptor beta chains follows, all from one sample in a study of T-cell reconstitution after alpha-beta-depleted transplantation in children. TCRdb recomputed calls from the PCR reads with MiXCR, one row per CDR3 protein. Of under 850,000 distinct CDR3 sequences listed, 13% are singletons. This sample comprised PBMCs, obtained before TCRalphabeta/CD19-depleted stem cell transplant. Receptor source: a girl aged 2 to 9 with congenital amegakaryocytic thrombocytopenia, due to receive a stem cell transplant. Both conserved end residues are part of each CDR3. D genes are given only for firm matches. Clone size, where shown, is once, few, many, or a class for clones that have expanded.

clone_size	v_call	j_call	d_call	cdr3_aa	cdr3_nt
many	TRBV20-1	TRBJ2-1	TRBD1	CSAPGQRSSYNEQFF	TGCAGTGCTCCGGGACAGAGGAGCTCCTACAATGAGCAGTTCTTC
NA	TRBV6-1	TRBJ2-3	NA	CASSPDPMRTDTQYF	TGTGCCAGCAGCCCCGACCCGATGAGGACAGATACGCAGTATTTT
many	TRBV29-1	TRBJ2-1	TRBD2	CSVELAGGKNEQFF	TGCAGCGTTGAACTAGCGGGAGGGAAAAATGAGCAGTTCTTC
NA	TRBV4-2	TRBJ2-5	TRBD1	CASSQGGQGGETQYF	TGTGCCAGCAGCCAAGGGGGACAGGGTGGAGAGACCCAGTACTTC
NA	TRBV5-1	TRBJ1-5	TRBD1	CASSPQTGPNQPQHF	TGCGCCAGCAGCCCTCAGACAGGGCCGAATCAGCCCCAGCATTTT
NA	TRBV24-1	TRBJ2-3	NA	CATSDRLALGTDTQYF	TGTGCCACCAGTGACCGACTCGCCCTGGGCACAGATACGCAGTATTTT
many	TRBV5-1	TRBJ2-7	TRBD2	CASSLATAGGPIYEQYF	TGCGCCAGCAGCCTGGCGACTGCGGGGGGCCCTATCTACGAGCAGTACTTC
many	TRBV20-1	TRBJ2-1	TRBD2	CSARTPGLAGGEQFF	TGCAGTGCTAGGACCCCGGGACTAGCGGGAGGTGAGCAGTTCTTC
NA	TRBV10-2	TRBJ1-5	NA	CSSSSGLGQPQHF	TGCTCCAGCAGTAGCGGCCTCGGTCAGCCCCAGCATTTT
many	TRBV12-3/TRBV12-4	TRBJ2-2	NA	CASTGLSNTGELFF	TGTGCCAGCACCGGACTTTCGAACACCGGGGAGCTGTTTTTT
few	TRBV5-1	TRBJ2-7	NA	CASSLEGWSAGRSSEQYF	TGCGCCAGCAGCTTGGAAGGATGGTCAGCCGGGCGTTCCTCCGAGCAGTACTTC
NA	TRBV7-9	TRBJ2-7	TRBD2	CASGTSGKNYEQYF	TGTGCCAGCGGGACTAGCGGGAAAAACTACGAGCAGTACTTC
NA	TRBV7-9	TRBJ1-5	NA	CASSLGGYGNQPQHF	TGTGCCAGCAGCTTAGGAGGTTATGGCAATCAGCCCCAGCATTTT
many	TRBV5-1	TRBJ2-7	TRBD2	CASSLAGETSNF	TGCGCCAGCAGCCTAGCGGGAGAAACCTCAAACTTC
few	TRBV6-1	TRBJ2-3	NA	CASSQRAEGNTDTQYF	TGTGCCAGCAGCCAAAGGGCCGAGGGAAACACAGATACGCAGTATTTT
few	TRBV20-1	TRBJ2-3	TRBD2	CSAVNAGEIDTQYF	TGCAGTGCTGTAAATGCGGGAGAGATAGATACGCAGTATTTT
NA	TRBV6-2/TRBV6-3	TRBJ2-7	NA	CASSSIGERPREQYF	TGTGCCAGCAGTTCCATAGGGGAGCGGCCCAGGGAGCAGTACTTC
many	TRBV4-1	TRBJ2-3	NA	CASSKTDTQYF	TGCGCCAGCAGCAAAACCGATACGCAGTATTTT
many	TRBV15	TRBJ2-2	NA	CATSRDRAAGELFF	TGTGCCACCAGCAGAGATAGGGCAGCCGGGGAGCTGTTTTTT
many	TRBV12-3/TRBV12-4	TRBJ2-3	NA	CASSLERPDTQYF	TGTGCCAGCAGTTTGGAGCGCCCAGATACGCAGTATTTT
few	TRBV5-1	TRBJ1-4	TRBD1	CASSLYRLSGQGGEKLFF	TGCGCCAGCAGCTTGTATCGTTTGTCGGGACAGGGCGGCGAAAAACTGTTTTTT
few	TRBV20-1	TRBJ1-2	NA	CSAGQAPGYGYTF	TGCAGCGCCGGCCAGGCCCCGGGCTATGGCTACACCTTC
many	TRBV20-1	TRBJ2-7	TRBD2	CSAARTSALYEQYF	TGCAGTGCTGCCAGGACTAGCGCGTTGTACGAGCAGTACTTC
few	TRBV11-2	TRBJ1-2	NA	CASSLVGRDGGYTF	TGTGCCAGCAGCTTAGTAGGCAGGGACGGTGGCTACACCTTC
NA	TRBV20-1	TRBJ2-3	NA	CSARLGRGTDTQYF	TGCAGTGCTAGATTGGGGCGGGGCACAGATACGCAGTATTTT
many	TRBV20-1	TRBJ2-7	NA	CSVFGGSFHAGYEQYF	TGCAGTGTATTTGGGGGGAGCTTCCATGCCGGCTACGAGCAGTACTTC
NA	TRBV19	TRBJ2-3	NA	CASSTGTRDTQYF	TGTGCCAGTAGTACCGGAACTCGGGATACGCAGTATTTT
many	TRBV12-3/TRBV12-4	TRBJ2-3	NA	CASSPHPPDTQYF	TGTGCCAGCAGTCCACACCCACCAGATACGCAGTATTTT
many	TRBV5-1	TRBJ2-3	TRBD2	CASSGTAGEDTQYF	TGCGCCAGCAGCGGAACTGCGGGAGAGGATACGCAGTATTTT
few	TRBV7-9	TRBJ2-3	NA	CASSLAVGPDTQYF	TGTGCCAGCAGCTTAGCCGTAGGCCCAGATACGCAGTATTTT
many	TRBV3-1	TRBJ2-5	NA	CAILETQYF	TGTGCCATACTAGAGACCCAGTACTTC
NA	TRBV7-9	TRBJ1-5	TRBD1	CASSKTGRQPQHF	TGTGCCAGCAGCAAGACAGGGCGTCAGCCCCAGCATTTT
few	TRBV5-1	TRBJ2-7	TRBD2	CASSFEGLGTYEQYF	TGCGCCAGCAGCTTCGAAGGACTAGGAACCTACGAGCAGTACTTC
NA	TRBV12-3/TRBV12-4	TRBJ2-7	NA	CASTSVTYEQYF	TGTGCCAGCACCTCCGTGACATACGAGCAGTACTTC
many	TRBV27	TRBJ2-2	NA	CASSFAFPIGELFF	TGTGCCAGCAGTTTTGCCTTCCCTATCGGGGAGCTGTTTTTT
few	TRBV11-2	TRBJ2-5	NA	CASSWGLQETQYF	TGTGCCAGCAGCTGGGGACTTCAAGAGACCCAGTACTTC
NA	TRBV5-1	TRBJ2-1	TRBD2	CASSSWPLSSGSSYNEQFF	TGCGCCAGCAGCTCCTGGCCCCTCTCTAGCGGGAGCTCCTACAATGAGCAGTTCTTC
many	TRBV28	TRBJ2-7	NA	CASSSYTIQDSSYEQYF	TGTGCCAGCAGTTCGTATACGATTCAGGACAGCTCCTACGAGCAGTACTTC
NA	TRBV7-9	TRBJ2-2	NA	CASMRTANTGELFF	TGTGCCAGCATGAGGACTGCGAACACCGGGGAGCTGTTTTTT
few	TRBV5-1	TRBJ1-2	TRBD1	CASSPGQGASGGYTF	TGCGCCAGCAGCCCCGGCCAGGGGGCTTCTGGTGGCTACACCTTC
many	TRBV18	TRBJ2-7	TRBD2	CASSLLAGDIYEQYF	TGTGCCAGCTCACTACTAGCGGGAGACATCTACGAGCAGTACTTC
NA	TRBV19	TRBJ2-4	TRBD1	CASSQPGTGGKSIQYF	TGTGCCAGTAGTCAACCTGGGACAGGGGGCAAGAGCATTCAGTACTTC
many	TRBV5-1	TRBJ2-7	NA	CASSLDLEDEQYF	TGCGCCAGCAGCTTGGATTTAGAGGACGAGCAGTACTTC
many	TRBV12-3/TRBV12-4	TRBJ2-2	NA	CASSNLAWSEGGELFF	TGTGCCAGCAGTAATCTAGCGTGGAGCGAAGGCGGGGAGCTGTTTTTT
NA	TRBV20-1	TRBJ2-5	TRBD1	CSAETGAETQYF	TGCAGTGCCGAGACAGGGGCAGAGACCCAGTACTTC
NA	TRBV4-2	TRBJ2-7	NA	CASSQDSQYEQYF	TGTGCCAGCAGCCAAGACTCCCAATACGAGCAGTACTTC
many	TRBV6-4	TRBJ1-6	NA	CASSGPGDSPLHF	TGTGCCAGCAGTGGTCCAGGGGATTCACCCCTCCACTTT
many	TRBV20-1	TRBJ2-1	NA	CSARKLGGMGNEQFF	TGCAGTGCTAGGAAACTAGGGGGAATGGGGAATGAGCAGTTCTTC
many	TRBV7-9	TRBJ2-1	NA	CASNRVPHEQFF	TGTGCCAGCAACCGGGTCCCCCATGAGCAGTTCTTC
few	TRBV20-1	TRBJ2-1	TRBD1	CSALKDRGLTAGWYHEQFF	TGCAGTGCTCTCAAGGACAGGGGCCTTACAGCGGGATGGTACCATGAGCAGTTCTTC
many	TRBV7-8	TRBJ2-1	TRBD2	CASSFPFGAGEDNEQFF	TGTGCCAGCAGCTTCCCCTTCGGAGCGGGAGAGGACAATGAGCAGTTCTTC
many	TRBV12-3/TRBV12-4	TRBJ1-1	NA	CASSRLGPQPYTEAFF	TGTGCCAGCAGTCGCCTAGGGCCACAACCTTACACTGAAGCTTTCTTT
few	TRBV20-1	TRBJ2-2	TRBD2	CSARRDYLNGELFF	TGCAGTGCCAGAAGGGACTACCTTAACGGGGAGCTGTTTTTT
NA	TRBV7-9	TRBJ2-7	NA	CASSFSLGRRIYEQYF	TGTGCCAGCAGCTTTTCACTGGGCAGGCGAATCTACGAGCAGTACTTC
NA	TRBV5-1	TRBJ2-6	NA	CASSSPRTEFSSGANVLTF	TGCGCCAGCAGCTCCCCAAGGACGGAATTCAGCTCTGGGGCCAACGTCCTGACTTTC
many	TRBV29-1	TRBJ2-3	NA	CSVEEGPDTQYF	TGCAGCGTTGAAGAGGGGCCAGATACGCAGTATTTT
many	TRBV6-1	TRBJ1-1	NA	CASTLTGVQNTEAFF	TGTGCCAGCACTCTAACCGGGGTTCAAAACACTGAAGCTTTCTTT
many	TRBV20-1	TRBJ2-7	TRBD1	CSATGTGGGVWQYF	TGCAGTGCTACTGGGACAGGGGGAGGCGTATGGCAGTACTTC
few	TRBV15	TRBJ2-3	NA	CATSRDQDTQYF	TGTGCCACCAGCAGAGATCAGGATACGCAGTATTTT
many	TRBV6-5	TRBJ2-4	NA	CASSYRGEGKNIQYF	TGTGCCAGCAGTTACAGGGGAGAAGGCAAAAACATTCAGTACTTC